This T cell receptor beta chain is drawn from a study of blood T cells in healthy people across ages. Study findings and constraints: Long-lived donors had more naive CD4+ cells and higher diversity than aged donors.

Next came a second PCR, run for roughly 6 to 11 cycles, which used a sample-barcoded 5' primer along with a J-beta primer mix. From each sample, at least 3 million paired-end reads containing CDR3 were obtained. TCRdb fed the 5' RACE reads into MiXCR, producing one record per CDR3 protein. Of about 760,000 distinct CDR3 sequences in the sample, more than 20% were seen once. This CDR3 comprises 17 residues. Trimming took off 4 bases at V and 1 base at J, with 20 bases between the two ends. CDR1 and CDR2 from the germline V gene are SGHRS and YFSETQ. With respect to this clonotype: What it binds is unknown.

These data also formed part of another study, on T cells of mothers and their children. This second study notes: Overlap ran slightly, non-significantly higher for related than unrelated mother-child pairs.

This TCR came from a boy aged 5-17 years in good health. The specimen sequenced was blood. V usage is TRBV5-1 and J usage is TRBJ2-5; D gene uncertain. CDR3 amino acids: CASSPLFGAGSQETQYF. The CDR3 DNA follows: TGCGCCAGCAGCCCACTCTTTGGAGCTGGGTCCCAAGAGACCCAGTACTTC.